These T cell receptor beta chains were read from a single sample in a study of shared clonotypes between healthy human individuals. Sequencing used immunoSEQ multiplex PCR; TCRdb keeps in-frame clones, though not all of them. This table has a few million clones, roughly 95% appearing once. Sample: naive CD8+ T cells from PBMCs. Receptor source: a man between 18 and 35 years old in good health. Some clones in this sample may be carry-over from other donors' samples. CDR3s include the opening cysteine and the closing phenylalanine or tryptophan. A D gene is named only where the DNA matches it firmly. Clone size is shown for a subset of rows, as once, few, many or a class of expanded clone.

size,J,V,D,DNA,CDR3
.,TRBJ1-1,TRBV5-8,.,TGTGCCAGCAGCTTCCTTCAGGGCAGAAACACTGAAGCTTTCTTT,CASSFLQGRNTEAFF
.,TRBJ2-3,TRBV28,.,TGTGCCAGCAGTTTCCCTACCCGGGTCGTGGACCTCACAGATACGCAGTATTTT,CASSFPTRVVDLTDTQYF
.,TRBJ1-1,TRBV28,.,TGTGCCAGCAGTTTACTGCGGGTAGCGGACACTGAAGCTTTCTTT,CASSLLRVADTEAFF
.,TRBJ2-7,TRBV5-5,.,TGTGCCAGCAGCTTGGATCAGGTCGAGCAGTACTTC,CASSLDQVEQYF
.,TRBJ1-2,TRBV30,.,TGTGCCTGGAGTACCACCCGGGGAGGCTTC,CAWSTTRGGF
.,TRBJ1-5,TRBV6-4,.,TGTGCCAGCAGTGACAGCCGGGATCAGCCCCAGCATTTT,CASSDSRDQPQHF
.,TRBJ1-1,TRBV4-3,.,TGCGCCAGCAGCCAAGATCAGAGGAGAAGGGCCACTGAAGCTTTCTTT,CASSQDQRRRATEAFF
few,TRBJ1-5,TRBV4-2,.,TGTGCCAGCAGCCAAGATCGAGGGAATCAGCCCCAGCATTTT,CASSQDRGNQPQHF
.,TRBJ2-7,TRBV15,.,TGTGCCACCAGCAGAGATTATCCGAGTCTCCAACCAATCTCCTACGAGCAGTACTTC,CATSRDYPSLQPISYEQYF
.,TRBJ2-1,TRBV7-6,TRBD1,TGTGCCAGCAGCTCAGGGGCCCTGGCAGGGGGCTCTGGTGAGCAGTTCTTC,CASSSGALAGGSGEQFF